This T cell receptor (beta chain) was retrieved from a study of glioma-infiltrating T cells. Turning to the study itself: Glioma patients had dexamethasone for six or fewer days before surgery. About one million peripheral T cells were targeted at roughly 4.5- to 11-fold coverage. Study findings and constraints: Above-expected tissue-blood divergence occurred in all gliomas, most in low-grade ones. Patients with low tissue-blood divergence carried a signature set of shared blood CDR3 motifs.

Amplification of TCR alpha and beta CDR3 regions from RNA used iRepertoire nested multiplex PCR. TCRdb passed the multiplex PCR reads through MiXCR, listing each CDR3 protein once. The sample records around 350,000 distinct CDR3 sequences, 41% being singletons. A note on this clonotype: Its antigen remains unknown. A read error may account for a junction end that differs from germline.

This CDR3 has 15 residues. Germline CDR1 and CDR2: MGHDK and SYGVNS. This sequence originates from a human donor with low-grade glioma or glioblastoma, undergoing nonglioma brain surgery, or in good health (not recorded which). This chain links TRBV25-1 with TRBJ2-4, with D possibly TRBD1 on 5 matching bases. Sequencing input: glioma tissue, nonneoplastic brain tissue, or PBMCs (not recorded which). DNA of the CDR3: TGTGCCGGCAGTGACTCTACAGGAGAATCGAGCATTCAGTACTTC. Translated, it gives CAGSDSTGESSIQYF.